The 11 T cell receptor beta chains given below trace back to one sample, sequenced in a study of CD8+ T cells in alopecia areata. Combined cutaneous lymph node cells underwent sorting by CD4, CD8alpha, NKG2D, NKG2ACE and additional markers. As the sequencing template, cDNA was produced by extracting RNA and reverse transcribing it. The data were produced by immunoSEQ multiplex PCR, yet TCRdb's version contains in-frame clones alone and is incomplete. The sample is made up of 290,000 or so clones, none counted only once. Sequencing was carried out using CD4+ T cells sorted from a lymph node. The receptors come from a C3H/HeJ mouse with alopecia areata. Mouse strain MHC haplotype: H2-k.

Note on this clone: Mouse germline and gene names are used. Read coverage stops 4 residues before the CDR3 terminus; the germline J gene supplies the remainder. The chain combines TRBV5 with TRBJ2-3; 7 nucleotides line up with TRBD2. The CDR3 has 15 amino acids. J lost 0 bases, V lost 4 bases, and 4 bases had no gene match. Germline V gives CDR1 LGHNA, CDR2 YNLKQL (reference sequence). The CDR3: CASSPPWGSAETLYF. Incomplete CDR3 DNA: TGTGCCAGCAGCCCCCCCTGGGGGAGTGCAGAA.

For this clone: Gene names are the mouse ones. From the germline J gene comes the end of the CDR3, since the read stops 3 residues before it. This chain connects TRBV19 to TRBJ1-6; 10 bases agree with TRBD1. TRBJ1-6 is an ORF for which the function is uncertain. This CDR3 spans 14 amino acids. Germline CDR1 FNHDT, CDR2 SITEND (reference sequence). J gave up 7 bases and V 4 bases, and 2 bases lay outside the gene matches. The CDR3 sequence: CASSRTGGNSPLYF. The DNA read from the CDR3 is TGTGCCAGCAGTCGGACAGGGGGGAATTCGCCC.

This clone turned up a few times. Mouse germline and gene names are used. Sequencing ends 4 residues short of the CDR3 end; the germline J gene provides the rest. The chain has TRBV5 and TRBJ2-7; no definite D call. CDR3 length equals 14 residues. The ends were cut back, 1 base at V and 0 bases at J, with 7 bases in the middle. Germline values: CDR1 LGHNA, CDR2 YNLKQL (reference sequence). CDR3 residues: CASSQGSLSYEQYF. The sequenced CDR3 bases are TGTGCCAGCAGCCAAGGGTCGCTCTCCTAT.

With regard to this clone: Gene names denote mouse genes. The read stops 4 residues short of the end of the CDR3; the missing end is completed from the germline J gene. The chain carries TRBV31 and TRBJ2-7; 7 positions agree with TRBD2. CDR1 and CDR2 (germline): GKSSPN, SITVG. The CDR3 consists of 14 residues. CDR3 bases read: TGTGCCTGGAGTCTATCCGGGGGGGGTCAT. Protein sequence: CAWSLSGGGH. The entire CDR3 protein reads CAWSLSGGGHEQYF.

This clone was detected only a few times. Germline and genes here are mouse. Coverage ceases 4 residues before the CDR3 finishes, and the germline J gene fills in the end. The gene calls are TRBV1 and TRBJ2-1; 9 bases fit TRBD2. With V trimmed by 3 bases and J by 5 bases, 2 bases remained unmatched. Looked up from germline, CDR1 is NSQYPW and CDR2 is LRSPGD (reference sequence). This CDR3 has 14 residues. The DNA read from the CDR3 is TGCACCTGCAGTGCTGGACTGGGGCATGCT. Its translation is CTCSAGLGHA. The whole CDR3 region reads CTCSAGLGHAEQFF.

At least ten counts were recorded for this clone. Gene names refer to mouse genes. From the germline J gene comes the end of the CDR3, since the read stops 4 residues before it. The same CDR3 can be traced to other DNA sequences in this sample. V is TRBV13-2 and J is TRBJ2-3; TRBD2 agrees at 7 bases. Germline values: CDR1 NNHNN, CDR2 SYGAGS (reference sequence). V dropped 2 bases and J dropped 2; count of bases not matched to a gene: 5. CDR3 size: 15 residues. CDR3 in amino acids: CASGDVWGSAETLYF. CDR3 bases read: TGTGCCAGCGGTGACGTCTGGGGGTCTGCAGAA.

About this clone: Gene names and germline match the mouse. The CDR3 is cut off 4 residues early in the read; its end comes from the germline J gene. The chain is built from TRBV13-3 and TRBJ2-5; 7 bases match TRBD2. The V and J ends lost 1 base and 0 bases, in that order; junction bases with no gene match: 2. The CDR3 loop spans 15 amino acids. Germline CDR1 NNHDY, CDR2 SYVADS. The CDR3 DNA, read in part, is TGTGCCAGCAGTGATCTCTGGGGGAACCAAGAC. It encodes CASSDLWGNQD. The entire CDR3 protein is CASSDLWGNQDTQYF.

Turning to this clone: Gene names are mouse gene names. The read ends 4 residues shy of where the CDR3 ends; the end is completed using the germline J gene. V usage is TRBV13-2 and J usage is TRBJ1-1, with TRBD1 identical over 10 bases. Trimming removed 0 bases from V and 3 bases from J; junction bases left unmatched: 5. The germline V gene encodes CDR1 NNHNN and CDR2 SYGAGS (reference sequence). The CDR3 totals 16 residues. CDR3 sequence: CASGDVGQGWYTEVFF. Partial CDR3 DNA: TGTGCCAGCGGTGATGTGGGACAGGGGTGGTACACA.

For this clone: Mouse gene names apply. Read coverage stops 4 residues before the CDR3 terminus; the germline J gene supplies the remainder. This sequence joins TRBV19 and TRBJ2-1, with 7 nucleotides matching TRBD1. V shed 6 bases, J shed 1 base, and the junction held 4 bases outside the gene matches. This CDR3 is built from 14 residues. CDR1 and CDR2 from the germline V gene are FNHDT and SITEND (reference sequence). CDR3 DNA, as far as it was read: TGTGCCAGCATCCAGACAGGGAACTATGCT. The encoded protein is CASIQTGNYA. The full CDR3 is CASIQTGNYAEQFF.

This clone was seen a few times. Genes here carry mouse names. The read finishes 4 residues shy of the CDR3 end, and the germline J gene is used to complete it. The chain uses TRBV5 and TRBJ2-7; D remains ambiguous. Germline CDR1 reads LGHNA; CDR2 reads YNLKQL (reference sequence). V lost 2 bases and J lost 0, with 8 bases in between. The CDR3 has 14 residues. CDR3 in amino acids: CASSQHSSSYEQYF. The covered CDR3 bases are TGTGCCAGCAGCCAACACAGTAGCTCCTAT.

This clone was seen more than once but under ten times. Gene names denote mouse genes. The read ends 4 residues early relative to the CDR3; the germline J gene fills the gap. The chain carries TRBV13-1 and TRBJ1-2; tentatively, D is TRBD1 (5 bases). The CDR3 runs 13 residues. Looked up from germline, CDR1 is NSHNY and CDR2 is SYGAGN. The V end lost 4 bases, the J end lost 4 bases, and 11 bases lay between the germline ends. The CDR3 loop is CASSPQGSSDYTF. Incomplete CDR3 DNA: TGTGCCAGCAGTCCTCAGGGAAGCTCC.